This T cell receptor beta chain was found in a study of post-analysis software for immune sequencing data (dated by TCRdb to 2015 to 2017). Background for the entire study: Disease courses on record covered relapsing-remitting, secondary progressive and progressive-relapsing multiple sclerosis, though some patients had no subtype annotation. A subset of samples was prepared in parallel using single-end sample barcoding, then pooled and co-amplified after Illumina adapter ligation. The patient repertoires were set against about 10 previously published healthy control repertoires from donors whose ages ranged from about 6 to 25 years. On the study overall, not on this receptor specifically: The control group was slightly older than the multiple sclerosis patient group. Significantly higher frequencies in patients than in controls were found for five or six TRBV segments, including TRBV5-6, TRBV5-1 and TRBV20-1. Multiple sclerosis patients had significantly lower normalized Chao1 diversity than controls, a result that suggests substantial peripheral T-cell clonal expansion. When samples were clustered directly using the F measure, samples prepared in the same batch co-clustered strongly, which prompted a batch-effect correction.

To demonstrate the VDJtools post-analysis software, the study profiled TCR beta repertoires from the peripheral blood of about 13 young patients with multiple sclerosis. Multiple sclerosis patients were children and adolescents aged about 6 to 15 years. Looking up the germline V gene yields CDR1 KGHSH and CDR2 LQKENI. V lost 2 bases and J lost 3 bases; the stretch between them is 11 bases long. Inclusive of the bounding cysteine and phenylalanine, the CDR3 is 14 residues long. Just CDR3 DNA is preserved here, 42 bases in frame from base 1. As to this clonotype: It lacks a known antigen. Base quality data are lacking; no much larger clone is found one base away.

The library was obtained by PCR. TCRdb lists the instrument as Illumina HiSeq 2500. Unique molecular identifiers were incorporated into TCR beta cDNA libraries to reduce PCR and sequencing biases. Per 1 to 10 million input T cells, approximately 500,000 cDNA molecules were obtained, such that each molecule approximated one T cell. Patient libraries were prepared and sequenced with the same protocol used for the earlier healthy control dataset. Samples belonging to the same batch were prepared together, multiplexed and sequenced on a shared HiSeq lane. Concerning the study's data processing: Raw barcoded reads were processed with MIGEC, and single-read molecular identifier groups were discarded before consensus assembly and CDR3 extraction. VDJtools was used for post-analysis of the clonotype tables, with diversity normalized by down-sampling every dataset to the smallest sample size. Repertoire overlap clustering matched CDR3 amino acid but not nucleotide sequences to correct batch-related cross-sample contamination. TCRdb trimmed public reads at Q25 via fastp, called clones via MiXCR and kept in-frame beta chains. Each CDR3 protein appears once, grouped with its most common genes and DNA. The V and J calls and clone size are TCRdb's, not the authors'. This sample is represented by roughly 580,000 distinct CDR3 sequences; 44% of them were singletons. The leading ten clones occupy more than 1.5% of the sample.

Sequenced sample: blood. This sequence uses TRBV18 and TRBJ2-7; the D segment cannot be called with confidence. The TCR was taken from a girl aged 5 to 17 with multiple sclerosis. The CDR3 region has the sequence CASSPGEQYYEQYF. The sequenced DNA: TGTGCCAGCTCACCAGGGGAACAGTACTACGAGCAGTACTTC.